The 5 T cell receptor beta chains in this list originate from one sample, sequenced in a study of T cell repertoires in cytomegalovirus infection. TCRdb independently ran MiXCR on the reads; one entry per CDR3 protein. Among around 95,000 distinct CDR3 sequences listed, 25% to 30% were seen once. Their specific antigens are unknown. This sample comprised CD8+ T cells from cultured PBMCs, obtained from culture after CMV antigen stimulation. These receptors came from a human donor in good health (CMV status not recorded). Some clones in this sample may be carry-over from other donors' samples.

This chain connects TRBV7-9 to TRBJ2-2, with 10 nucleotides matching TRBD1. Germline trimming cut 5 bases from V and 7 bases from J; bases unmatched to any gene: 31. The CDR3 has 23 residues. The germline V gene has CDR1 SEHNR and CDR2 FQNEAQ (reference sequence). The CDR3 here is CASSTLDMTGQGRAGKDSGELFF. In DNA form, the CDR3 reads TGTGCCAGCAGCACCCTGGATATGACGGGACAGGGGCGAGCGGGGAAAGATAGCGGGGAGCTGTTTTTT.

This clonotype came up many times. V gene TRBV6-1 combines with J gene TRBJ1-1; 10 bases align to TRBD1. Germline V gene sequence: CDR1 MNHNS, CDR2 SASEGT. Trimming took 5 bases from V and 1 from J; bases not matched to a gene: 4. The CDR3 is 15 amino acids. The CDR3 coding sequence is TGTGCCAGCAGTCTATGGACAGGGGGGAACACTGAAGCTTTCTTT. Its translation: CASSLWTGGNTEAFF.

This clonotype was counted only a few times. V is TRBV5-4 and J is TRBJ2-1; D gene unclear. This CDR3 region has 14 residues. Trimming took 6 bases from V and 9 from J, leaving 19 bases between them. Germline V gene sequence: CDR1 SGHNT, CDR2 YYREEE (reference sequence). CDR3 sequence: CASINPLLAREQFF. CDR3 DNA: TGTGCCAGCATCAACCCTCTCTTAGCTCGTGAGCAGTTCTTC.

This clonotype was seen a few times. The chain couples TRBV20-1 to TRBJ2-5; D may be TRBD2 (7 bases). V shed 3 bases and J shed 5 bases, with 16 bases lying between them. This CDR3 has 14 amino acids. Looked up from germline, CDR1 is DFQATT and CDR2 is SNEGSKA (reference sequence). The CDR3 DNA reads TGCAGTGCTAGCGGGGGGCCGGGGATGGAGACCCAGTACTTC. It translates to CSASGGPGMETQYF.

Turning to this clonotype: An end of the junction does not agree with germline; a read error may underlie this. This chain links TRBV6-6 with TRBJ1-2, with 8 bases lining up with TRBD1. The CDR3 is 11 residues long. The germline V gene encodes CDR1 MNHNY and CDR2 SVGAGI (reference sequence). The CDR3 reads CASGTGDGYSF. The DNA for the CDR3 is TGTGCCAGCGGGACAGGTGATGGCTACTCCTTC.